Following are 7 T cell receptor beta chains from one sample sequenced in a study of cytomegalovirus exposure and HLA in healthy donors. The primer mix had 60 Vbeta and 13 Jbeta primers. Profiling relied on immunoSEQ multiplex PCR, and the TCRdb table lists in-frame clones only, not all of them. The sample contains about 130,000 clones, around 82% of which appear only once. The sample taken for sequencing was PBMCs. The receptor source for this set is a female donor in good health and CMV-seronegative.

The chain is built from TRBV7-9 and TRBJ2-3, with 9 positions matching TRBD2. The length of the CDR3 is 15 residues. Unmatched junction bases numbered 12, after V lost 8 bases and J lost 6 bases. CDR1 is SEHNR and CDR2 is FQNEAQ in the germline V gene (reference sequence). CDR3 amino acids: CASLAPGLAGDTQYF. CDR3 in DNA: TGTGCCAGCCTAGCCCCGGGACTAGCTGGGGATACGCAGTATTTT.

The rearrangement joins TRBV5-1 to TRBJ2-1, with 9 bases fitting TRBD2. Looked up from germline, CDR1 is SGHRS and CDR2 is YFSETQ. The CDR3 loop spans 18 amino acids. The V gene end was trimmed by 2 bases and the J gene end by 3 bases; junction bases not matched to a gene: 12. The CDR3 region is CASSFRPASGAVYNEQFF. In nucleotides, the CDR3 is TGCGCCAGCAGCTTTCGCCCAGCTAGCGGGGCCGTCTACAATGAGCAGTTCTTC.

The chain has TRBV5-1 and TRBJ2-5, with 8 bases matching TRBD2. CDR1 and CDR2 (germline): SGHRS, YFSETQ. With V trimmed by 0 bases and J by 4 bases, 2 bases remained unmatched. The CDR3 sequence is 14 residues long. The CDR3 sequence: CASSLAGGGETQYF. Here the CDR3 DNA reads TGCGCCAGCAGCTTGGCGGGAGGGGGAGAGACCCAGTACTTC.

The chain couples TRBV29-1 to TRBJ1-1, with D tentatively TRBD1 (6 bases). The CDR3 contains 12 residues. Trimming pared 4 bases from V and 1 base from J, leaving 7 bases between. Germline loops: CDR1 SQVTM, CDR2 ANQGSEA. CDR3 sequence: CSVVRGNTEAFF. The CDR3 nucleotides read TGCAGCGTTGTCAGGGGGAACACTGAAGCTTTCTTT.

The rearrangement links TRBV18 to TRBJ2-1; D gene uncertain. This CDR3 is 16 amino acids long. Trimming removed 1 base at V and 6 bases at J, with 16 bases between. Germline-derived CDR1 and CDR2 are KGHSH and LQKENI. The DNA of the CDR3 is TGTGCCAGCTCACCACGTGGAGAAGAGAGCCTCAATGAGCAGTTCTTC. Amino acids: CASSPRGEESLNEQFF.

This sequence joins TRBV14 and TRBJ2-1; 9 nucleotides agree with TRBD1. The germline V gene has CDR1 SGHDN and CDR2 FVKESK. The trim removed 0 bases at V and 4 bases at J, leaving 7 bases unmatched. This CDR3 comprises 17 residues. The CDR3 coding sequence is TGTGCCAGCAGCCAAGACGGGTACAGGGGGCTTTACAATGAGCAGTTCTTC. It translates to CASSQDGYRGLYNEQFF. Full variable domain (rest looked up from reference TRBV14 and TRBJ2-1): EAGVTQFPSHSVIEKGQTVTLRCDPISGHDNLYWYRRVMGKEIKFLLHFVKESKQDESGMPNNRFLAERTGGTYSTLKVQPAELEDSGVYFCASSQDGYRGLYNEQFFGPGTRLTVL.

V usage is TRBV30 and J usage is TRBJ1-2, with 9 nucleotides matching TRBD1. This CDR3 spans 12 amino acids. With 3 bases clipped from V and 7 bases from J, the junction kept 3 bases outside the gene matches. CDR1 is GTSNPN, CDR2 SVGIG, per germline (reference sequence). In DNA form, the CDR3 reads TGTGCCTGGAGACAGGGGGCAGGTGGCTACACCTTC. Translated: CAWRQGAGGYTF.